This paragraph covers one T cell receptor (beta chain) sequence. Its antigen is as yet unknown. This sample stems from a study of T-cell reconstitution after alpha-beta-depleted transplantation in children. Points from the study as a whole: Surviving recipient cells, namely T cells and thymic progenitors, were the source of high day-60 TCRbeta diversity in some patients. Reports say that about two months after transplant, the alpha-beta T cells came out of several hundred graft clones that had expanded. T cells produced anew were the main source of T-cell counts and diversity one year after transplant.

V gave up 7 bases and J gave up 3 bases, with 6 bases separating them. CDR3 length: 11 amino acids. Germline-derived CDR1 and CDR2 are SQVTM and ANQGSEA. The library targeted TCRbeta and was prepared with unique molecular identifiers. TCRdb reprocessed the PCR reads via MiXCR and lists one record per CDR3 protein. The repertoire has about 590,000 distinct CDR3 sequences, roughly 13% of them found once; the top ten carry about 2%. The clonotype was recovered from a male patient aged 10 to 17 who had a stem cell transplant for acute myeloid leukemia, so the T cells may come from the graft donor. Specimen: PBMCs, mostly from graft donor cells, collected 360 days after TCRalphabeta/CD19-depleted stem cell transplant. The chain carries TRBV29-1 and TRBJ2-2; no firm D call. The CDR3 region is CSAWHTGELFF. Here the CDR3 DNA reads TGCAGCGCCTGGCACACCGGGGAGCTGTTTTTT.